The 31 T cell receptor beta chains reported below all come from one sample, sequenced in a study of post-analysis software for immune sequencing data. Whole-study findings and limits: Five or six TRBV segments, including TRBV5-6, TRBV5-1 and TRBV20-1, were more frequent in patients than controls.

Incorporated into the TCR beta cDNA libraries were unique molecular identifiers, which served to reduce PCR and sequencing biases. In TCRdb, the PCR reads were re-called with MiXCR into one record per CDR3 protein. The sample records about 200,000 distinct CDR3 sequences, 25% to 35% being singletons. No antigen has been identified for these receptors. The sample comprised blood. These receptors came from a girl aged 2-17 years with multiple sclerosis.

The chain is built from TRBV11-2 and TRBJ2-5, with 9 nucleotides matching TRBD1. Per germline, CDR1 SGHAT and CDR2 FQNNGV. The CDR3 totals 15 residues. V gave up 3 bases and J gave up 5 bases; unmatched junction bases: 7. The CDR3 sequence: CASSFPGQGFETQYF. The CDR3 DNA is TGTGCCAGCAGCTTCCCGGGACAGGGTTTTGAGACCCAGTACTTC.

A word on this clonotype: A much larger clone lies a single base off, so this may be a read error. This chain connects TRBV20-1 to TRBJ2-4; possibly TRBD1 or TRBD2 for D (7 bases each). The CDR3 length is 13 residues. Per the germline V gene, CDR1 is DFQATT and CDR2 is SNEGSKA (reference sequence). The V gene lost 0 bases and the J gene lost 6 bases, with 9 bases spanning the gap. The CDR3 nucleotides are TGCAGTGCTAGAGACAGGGGGGGAAACATTCAGTACTTC. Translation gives CSARDRGGNIQYF.

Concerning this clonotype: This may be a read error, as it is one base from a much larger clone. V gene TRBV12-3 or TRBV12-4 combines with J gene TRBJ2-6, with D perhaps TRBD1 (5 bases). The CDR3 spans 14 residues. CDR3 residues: CACSLGAGANVLTF. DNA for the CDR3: TGTGCCTGCAGTTTAGGGGCTGGGGCCAACGTCCTGACTTTC.

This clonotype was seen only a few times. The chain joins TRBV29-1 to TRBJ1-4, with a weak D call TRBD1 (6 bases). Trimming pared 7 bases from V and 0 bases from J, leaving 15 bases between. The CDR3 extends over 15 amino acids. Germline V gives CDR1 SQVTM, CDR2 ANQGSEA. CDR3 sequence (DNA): TGCAGCGGTAAAGGGGGGCTCGCAACTAATGAAAAACTGTTTTTT. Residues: CSGKGGLATNEKLFF.

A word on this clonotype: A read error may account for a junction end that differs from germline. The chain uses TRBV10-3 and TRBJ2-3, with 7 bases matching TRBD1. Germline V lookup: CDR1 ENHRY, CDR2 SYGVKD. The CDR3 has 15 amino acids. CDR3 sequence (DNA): TGCGCCATCAGTGGGCCGGGACAGACTACAGATACGCAGTATTTT. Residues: CAISGPGQTTDTQYF.

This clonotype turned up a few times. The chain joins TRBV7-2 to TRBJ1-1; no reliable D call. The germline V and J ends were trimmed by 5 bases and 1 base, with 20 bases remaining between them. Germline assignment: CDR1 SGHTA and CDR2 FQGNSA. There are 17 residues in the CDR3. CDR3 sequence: CASSLRVLRLTNTEAFF. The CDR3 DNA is TGTGCCAGCAGCCTTAGGGTCCTTCGGCTCACGAACACTGAAGCTTTCTTT. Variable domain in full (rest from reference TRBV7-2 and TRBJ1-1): GAGVSQSPSNKVTEKGKDVELRCDPISGHTALYWYRQSLGQGLEFLIYFQGNSAPDKSGLPSDRFSAERTGGSVSTLTIQRTQQEDSAVYLCASSLRVLRLTNTEAFFGQGTRLTVV.

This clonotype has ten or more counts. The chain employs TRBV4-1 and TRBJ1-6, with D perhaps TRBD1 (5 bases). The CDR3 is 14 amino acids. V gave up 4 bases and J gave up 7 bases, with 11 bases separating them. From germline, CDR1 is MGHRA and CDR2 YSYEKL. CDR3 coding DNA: TGCGCCAGCAGCCGAGGGGATCGAAATTCACCCCTCCACTTT. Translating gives CASSRGDRNSPLHF.

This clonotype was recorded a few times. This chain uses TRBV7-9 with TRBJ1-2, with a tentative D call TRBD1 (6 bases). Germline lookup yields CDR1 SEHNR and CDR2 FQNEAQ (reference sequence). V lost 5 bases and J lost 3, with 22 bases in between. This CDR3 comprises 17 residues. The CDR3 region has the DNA TGTGCCAGCAGCCGTCAGGGGACCCGAGGGGACTACTATGGCTACACCTTC. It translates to CASSRQGTRGDYYGYTF.

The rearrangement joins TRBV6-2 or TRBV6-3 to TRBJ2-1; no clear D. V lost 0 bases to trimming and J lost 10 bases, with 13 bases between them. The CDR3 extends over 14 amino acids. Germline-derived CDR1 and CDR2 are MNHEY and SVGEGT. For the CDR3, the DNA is TGTGCCAGCAGTTACTCGATTGGGCAGTCGGAGCAGTTCTTC. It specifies CASSYSIGQSEQFF.

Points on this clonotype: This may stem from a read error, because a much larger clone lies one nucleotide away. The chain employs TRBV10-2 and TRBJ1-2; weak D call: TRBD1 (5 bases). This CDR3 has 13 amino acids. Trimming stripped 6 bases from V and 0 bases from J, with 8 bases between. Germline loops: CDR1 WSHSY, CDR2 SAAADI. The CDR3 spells CASRGDPNYGYTF. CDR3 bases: TGCGCCAGCAGAGGGGACCCTAACTATGGCTACACCTTC.

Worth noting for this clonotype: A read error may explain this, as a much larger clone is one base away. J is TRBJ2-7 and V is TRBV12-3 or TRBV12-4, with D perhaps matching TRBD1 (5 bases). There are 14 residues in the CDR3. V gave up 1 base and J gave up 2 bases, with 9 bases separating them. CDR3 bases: TGTGCCAGCAGTTTAGGCGAGACAGCCTACGAGCAGTACTTC. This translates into CASSLGETAYEQYF.

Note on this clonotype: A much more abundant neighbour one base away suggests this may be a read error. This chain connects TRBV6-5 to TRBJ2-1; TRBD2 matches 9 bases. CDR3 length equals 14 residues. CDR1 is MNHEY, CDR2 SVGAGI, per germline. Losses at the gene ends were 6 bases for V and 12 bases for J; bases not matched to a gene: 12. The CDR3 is CASRGLAGQRVQFF. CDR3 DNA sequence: TGTGCCAGCAGGGGACTAGCTGGGCAAAGAGTGCAGTTCTTC.

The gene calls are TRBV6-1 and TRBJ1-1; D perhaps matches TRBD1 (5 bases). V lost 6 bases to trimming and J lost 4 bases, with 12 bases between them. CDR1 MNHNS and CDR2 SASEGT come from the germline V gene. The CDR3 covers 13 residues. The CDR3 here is CASRDGGFTEAFF. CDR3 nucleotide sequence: TGTGCCAGCAGGGACGGGGGTTTCACTGAAGCTTTCTTT.

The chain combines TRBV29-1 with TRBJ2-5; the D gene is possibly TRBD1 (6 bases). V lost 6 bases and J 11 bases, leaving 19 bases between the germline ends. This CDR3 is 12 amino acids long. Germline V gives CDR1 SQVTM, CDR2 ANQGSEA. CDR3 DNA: TGCAGCGTCACAGGGTACTACAATGAGCAGTACTTC. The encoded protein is CSVTGYYNEQYF. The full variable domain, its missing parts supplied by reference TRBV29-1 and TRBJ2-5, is SAVISQKPSRDICQRGTSLTIQCQVDSQVTMMFWYRQQPGQSLTLIATANQGSEATYESGFVIDKFPISRPNLTFSTLTVSNMSPEDSSIYLCSVTGYYNEQYFGPGTRLLVL.

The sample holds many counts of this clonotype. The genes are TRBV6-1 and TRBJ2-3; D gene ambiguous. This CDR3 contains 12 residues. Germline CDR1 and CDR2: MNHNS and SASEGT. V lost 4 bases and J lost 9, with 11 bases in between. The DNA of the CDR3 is TGTGCCAGCAGTGCGACTCACGTGACGCAGTATTTT. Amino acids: CASSATHVTQYF.

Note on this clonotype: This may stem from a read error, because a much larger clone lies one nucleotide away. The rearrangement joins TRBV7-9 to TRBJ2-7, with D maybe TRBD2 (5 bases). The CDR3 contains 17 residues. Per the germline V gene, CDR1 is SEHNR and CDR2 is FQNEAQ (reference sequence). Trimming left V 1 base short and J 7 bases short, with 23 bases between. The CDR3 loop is CASSLVGTMRVRNEQYF. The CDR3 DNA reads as TGTGCCAGCAGCTTAGTAGGCACCATGAGGGTGAGGAATGAGCAGTACTTC.

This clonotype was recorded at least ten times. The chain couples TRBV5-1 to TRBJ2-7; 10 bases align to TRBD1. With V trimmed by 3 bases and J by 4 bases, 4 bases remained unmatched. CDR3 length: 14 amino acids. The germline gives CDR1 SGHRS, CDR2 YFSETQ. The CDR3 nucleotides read TGCGCCAGCAGCTCCTGGGACAGGGGTTACGAGCAGTACTTC. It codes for CASSSWDRGYEQYF.

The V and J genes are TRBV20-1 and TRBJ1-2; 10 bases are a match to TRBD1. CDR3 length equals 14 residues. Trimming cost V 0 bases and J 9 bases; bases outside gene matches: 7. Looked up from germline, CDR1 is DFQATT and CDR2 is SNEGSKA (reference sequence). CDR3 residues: CSARDRGQGVSYTF. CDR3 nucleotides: TGCAGTGCTAGAGATCGAGGACAGGGGGTTAGCTACACCTTC.

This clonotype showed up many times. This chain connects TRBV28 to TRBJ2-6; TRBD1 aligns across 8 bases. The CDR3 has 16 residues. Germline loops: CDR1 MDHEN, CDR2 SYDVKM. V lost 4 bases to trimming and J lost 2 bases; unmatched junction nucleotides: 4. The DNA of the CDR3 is TGTGCCAGCAGTTACAGGGGGAAACCTGGGGCCAACGTCCTGACTTTC. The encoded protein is CASSYRGKPGANVLTF.

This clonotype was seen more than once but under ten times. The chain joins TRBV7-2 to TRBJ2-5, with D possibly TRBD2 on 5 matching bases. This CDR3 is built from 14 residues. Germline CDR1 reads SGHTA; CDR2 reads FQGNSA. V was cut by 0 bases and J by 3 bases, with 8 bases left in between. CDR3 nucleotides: TGTGCCAGCAGCTTAGCTAGAGGGAAAGAGACCCAGTACTTC. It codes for CASSLARGKETQYF.

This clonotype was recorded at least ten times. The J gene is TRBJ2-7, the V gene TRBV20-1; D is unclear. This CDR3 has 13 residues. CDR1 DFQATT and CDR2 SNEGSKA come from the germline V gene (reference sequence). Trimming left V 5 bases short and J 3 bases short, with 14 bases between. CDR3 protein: CSAPIRTNYEQYF. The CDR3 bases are TGCAGTGCTCCAATAAGGACCAACTACGAGCAGTACTTC.

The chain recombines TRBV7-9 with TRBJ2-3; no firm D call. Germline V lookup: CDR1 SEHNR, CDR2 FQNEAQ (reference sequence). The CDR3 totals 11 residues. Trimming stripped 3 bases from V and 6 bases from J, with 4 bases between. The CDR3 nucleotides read TGTGCCAGCAGCTTTGTGGATACGCAGTATTTT. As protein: CASSFVDTQYF.

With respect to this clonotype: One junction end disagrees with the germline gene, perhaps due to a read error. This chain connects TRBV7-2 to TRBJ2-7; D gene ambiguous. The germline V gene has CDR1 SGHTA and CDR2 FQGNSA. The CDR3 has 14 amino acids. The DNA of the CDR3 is TGTGCCGGCAGCTTACTTTCGAGCTCCTACGAGCAGTACTTC. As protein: CAGSLLSSSYEQYF.

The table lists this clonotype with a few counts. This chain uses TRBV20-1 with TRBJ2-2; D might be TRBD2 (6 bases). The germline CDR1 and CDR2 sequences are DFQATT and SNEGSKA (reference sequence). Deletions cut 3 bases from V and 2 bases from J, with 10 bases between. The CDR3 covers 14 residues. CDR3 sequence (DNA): TGCAGTGCTAGGCGGGGTACTAACACCGGGGAGCTGTTTTTT. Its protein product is CSARRGTNTGELFF.

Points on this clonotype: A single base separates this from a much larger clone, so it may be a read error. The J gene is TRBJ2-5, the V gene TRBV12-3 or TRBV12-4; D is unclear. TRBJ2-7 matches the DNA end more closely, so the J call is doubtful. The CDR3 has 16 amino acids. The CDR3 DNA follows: TGTGCCAGCAGTTTTGGGTGGATACGCAGACCCTACGAGCAGTACTTC. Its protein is CASSFGWIRRPYEQYF.

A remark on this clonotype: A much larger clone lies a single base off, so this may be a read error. The DNA of the CDR3 is TGCAGTGCTAGAGTGGCGTGGGAATCTGGTAACGATGAGCAGTACTTC. Protein: CSARVAWESGNDEQYF. This chain connects TRBV20-1 to TRBJ2-7; no firm D call. The germline V gene has CDR1 DFQATT and CDR2 SNEGSKA (reference sequence). The CDR3 spans 16 residues. V shed 1 base and J shed 7 bases, with 23 bases lying between them.

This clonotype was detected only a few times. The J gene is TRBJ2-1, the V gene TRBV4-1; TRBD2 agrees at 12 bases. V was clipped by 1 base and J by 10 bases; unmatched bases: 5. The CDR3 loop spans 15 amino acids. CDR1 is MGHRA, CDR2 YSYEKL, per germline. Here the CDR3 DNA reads TGCGCCAGCAGCCAAGGACTAGCGGGAGTCGGGGAGCAGTTCTTC. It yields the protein CASSQGLAGVGEQFF.

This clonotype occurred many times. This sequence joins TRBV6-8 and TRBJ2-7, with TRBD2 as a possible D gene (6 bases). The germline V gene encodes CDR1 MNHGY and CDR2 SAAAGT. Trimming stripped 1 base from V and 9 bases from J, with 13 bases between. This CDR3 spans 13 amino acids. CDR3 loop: CASSYFDGSGQYF. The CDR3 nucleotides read TGTGCCAGCAGTTACTTTGACGGGAGCGGGCAGTACTTC.

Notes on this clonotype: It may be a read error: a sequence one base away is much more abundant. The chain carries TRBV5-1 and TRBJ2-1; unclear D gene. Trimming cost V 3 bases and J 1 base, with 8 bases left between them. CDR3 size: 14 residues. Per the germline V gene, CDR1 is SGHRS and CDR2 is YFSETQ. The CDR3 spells CASSWVGSYNEQFF. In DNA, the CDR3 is TGCGCCAGCAGCTGGGTGGGGTCCTACAATGAGCAGTTCTTC.

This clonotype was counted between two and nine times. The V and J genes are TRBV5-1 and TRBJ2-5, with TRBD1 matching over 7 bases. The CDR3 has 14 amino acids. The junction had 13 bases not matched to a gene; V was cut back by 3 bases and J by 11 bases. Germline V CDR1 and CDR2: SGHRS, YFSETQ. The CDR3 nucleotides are TGCGCCAGCAGCTCGCGACAGGGCTACTGGGAGCAGTACTTC. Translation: CASSSRQGYWEQYF.

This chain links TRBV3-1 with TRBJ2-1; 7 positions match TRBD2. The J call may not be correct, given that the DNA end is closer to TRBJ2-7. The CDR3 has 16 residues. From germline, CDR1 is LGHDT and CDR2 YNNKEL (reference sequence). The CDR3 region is CASSPPGGIGGYEQYF. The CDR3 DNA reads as TGTGCCAGCAGCCCCCCGGGGGGTATAGGAGGCTACGAGCAGTACTTC.